The rows below give T cell receptor beta chains drawn from one sample of a study of blood T cell repertoires in COVID-19. TCRdb's table, derived via immunoSEQ multiplex PCR, lists solely in-frame clones and lacks some. The sample has fewer than 150,000 clones, approximately 78% seen once. Sequencing was done on a sample of peripheral blood. The receptors shown here come from a woman over 75 with acute or convalescent COVID-19. CDR3s include the opening cysteine and the closing phenylalanine or tryptophan. D genes are given only for firm matches.

d_call | v_call | cdr3_aa
- | TRBV24-1 | CATSDPQAPNEKLFF
TRBD2 | TRBV24-1 | CATSDQGLAGGDNEQFF
- | TRBV18 | CASSPGGPNQPQHF
- | TRBV7-9 | CASSFVGRTDTQYF
- | TRBV7-3 | CASSPSGGIPNYGYTF
- | TRBV2 | CASSGTANYGYTF
TRBD2 | TRBV19 | CASSMGRALSNEQFF
- | TRBV7-2 | CASSLGVHRHGYTF
TRBD2 | TRBV11-2 | CASSPTSGGHEQYF
TRBD1 | TRBV28 | CASRPAGGSETQYF
TRBD2 | TRBV7-2 | CASSLYPSGVGYYEQYF
TRBD1 | TRBV28 | CASTVVQGAYEQYF
- | TRBV5-1 | CASSLVGSVTYEQYF
- | TRBV20-1 | CSARGPYEQYF
- | TRBV5-1 | CASSLTNSGASADTQYF
- | TRBV3-1/TRBV3-2 | CASSQDARLASYEQYF
- | TRBV13 | CASSLYRNQPQHF
TRBD1 | TRBV10-3 | CAISDGQGNTEAFF
- | TRBV12-3/TRBV12-4 | CASTRVRDTEAFF
- | TRBV27 | CASSLGLSYEQYF
- | TRBV28 | CASNGAGVTTGSNQPQHF
TRBD1 | TRBV6-6 | CASSSRADRGYTF
- | TRBV27 | CASSLYGKVRLDSQHF
- | TRBV7-9 | CASSSRDIGLRGTEAFF
TRBD1 | TRBV5-1 | CASSLKGADTEAFF
- | TRBV5-1 | CASSLDRVDSPLHF
- | TRBV6-1 | CASSEDLTGFYNSPLHF